This section outlines one T cell receptor (beta chain) sequence together with its context. Clones were sequenced by immunoSEQ multiplex PCR, and TCRdb holds only the in-frame ones, with some missing. The repertoire holds about 50,000 clones, with roughly nine tenths as singletons. The data were taken from a study of blood T cell repertoires in COVID-19. Deletions cut 2 bases from V and 1 base from J, with 14 bases between. The CDR3 loop spans 16 amino acids. Germline values: CDR1 MNHEY, CDR2 SMNVEV (reference sequence). Sequences were obtained from peripheral blood. This clonotype was obtained from a man aged 40-49 years with acute or convalescent COVID-19. This chain connects TRBV27 to TRBJ1-1, with D unclear. CDR3 residues: CASSLIPGSTNTEAFF. Here the CDR3 DNA reads TGTGCCAGCAGTTTAATACCCGGGTCGACGAACACTGAAGCTTTCTTT.